Listed below are T cell receptor beta chains from one sample, sequenced in a study of CD8 T cells in Susac syndrome. TCRdb re-called the immunoSEQ multiplex PCR reads with MiXCR, one entry per CDR3 protein. In the table there are about 190,000 distinct CDR3 sequences, approximately 94% of which are singletons. Sequencing used CD4+ T cells from PBMCs. These receptors came from a human donor in good health. Each CDR3 is given with its conserved first and last residue. The D gene is left open where the match is weak. Only some rows state a clone size, as once, few, many or a class for expanded clones.

>.|TRBD2|TRBJ2-2|TRBV4-2
TGTGCCAGCAGCCCCGGGACTAGCGGGAGAGACACCGGGGAGCTGTTTTTT
CASSPGTSGRDTGELFF
>once|.|TRBJ1-2|TRBV7-3
TGTGCCAGCAGCCAGAGGGACGGCTTAAACTATGGCTACACCTTC
CASSQRDGLNYGYTF
>.|TRBD2|TRBJ2-3|TRBV4-1
TGCGCCAGCAGCACCTTGGGGACTAGCGGGGGAACAGATACGCAGTATTTT
CASSTLGTSGGTDTQYF
>once|.|TRBJ2-6|TRBV4-3
TGCGCCAGCAGCCAAGAACACAGCTTCTCTGGGGCCAACGTCCTGACTTTC
CASSQEHSFSGANVLTF
>.|TRBD1|TRBJ1-6|TRBV12-3/TRBV12-4
TGTGCCAGCAGTTCTCGCTCAGGGGGCGCCTATAATTCACCCCTCCACTTT
CASSSRSGGAYNSPLHF
>.|.|TRBJ1-6|TRBV7-8
TGTGCCAGCAGCGCCGTCAGGGATTCACCCCTCCACTTT
CASSAVRDSPLHF
>.|TRBD1|TRBJ2-1|TRBV9
TGTGCCAGCAGCGCGTTGGGAGACAGGGGGCTTAATGAGCAGTTCTTC
CASSALGDRGLNEQFF
>.|.|TRBJ1-6|TRBV19
TGTGCGAGCCAGCATAATTCACCCCTCCACTTT
CASQHNSPLHF
>.|.|TRBJ1-1|TRBV6-6
TGTGCCAGCAGAGGAAGGCTGGCGGACACTGAAGCTTTCTTT
CASRGRLADTEAFF
>.|.|TRBJ2-5|TRBV12-3/TRBV12-4
TGTGCCAGCAGTTCCACGGACCCGATTGGATCAGAGACCCAGTACTTC
CASSSTDPIGSETQYF
>.|.|TRBJ1-4|TRBV7-9
TGTGCCAGCATCTTGTTCGGTCAGATCAATGAAAAACTGTTTTTT
CASILFGQINEKLFF
>.|.|TRBJ2-7|TRBV12-3/TRBV12-4
.
CASSSSGGVIEQYF
>.|.|TRBJ1-6|TRBV18
TGTGCCAGCTCAGGAACTCAGGCGGACCTGAATTCACCCCTCCACTTT
CASSGTQADLNSPLHF
>.|.|TRBJ1-1|TRBV19
TGTGCCAGTAGTGATGGGCAGCGGGGGACTGAAGCTTTCTTT
CASSDGQRGTEAFF
>once|TRBD1|TRBJ2-7|TRBV2
TGTGCCAGCAGCGCAGGGGGCGGCTACGAGCAGTACTTC
CASSAGGGYEQYF
>.|TRBD1|TRBJ1-2|TRBV15
TGTGCCACCAGCAGGCAGGGGGCTAACTATGGCTACACCTTC
CATSRQGANYGYTF
>.|.|TRBJ2-1|TRBV7-2
TGTGCCAGCAGCCTCTCTACCGACCACTACAATGAGCAGTTCTTC
CASSLSTDHYNEQFF
>.|.|TRBJ1-4|TRBV20-1
TGCAGTGCTAGAATCGGGTTAACTAATGAAAAACTGTTTTTT
CSARIGLTNEKLFF
>.|.|TRBJ1-1|TRBV6-2/TRBV6-3
TGTGCCAGCAGTAACGTGCCCCTGAACACTGAAGCTTTCTTT
CASSNVPLNTEAFF
>.|.|TRBJ2-7|TRBV29-1
TGCAGCGCAGAAAAGGGCAGGGGCTACGAGCAGTACTTC
CSAEKGRGYEQYF
>.|.|TRBJ2-2|TRBV13
TGTGCCAGCAGCGTATACACCGGGGAGCTGTTTTTT
CASSVYTGELFF
>once|.|TRBJ2-1|TRBV9
TGTGCCAGCAGCTACAGCGCGGTCCCTAATGAGCAGTTCTTC
CASSYSAVPNEQFF
>.|.|TRBJ1-1|TRBV10-2
TGCGCCAGCAGTTTGGACAGCGCTACCAGCCCTGAAGCTTTCTTT
CASSLDSATSPEAFF
>.|.|TRBJ2-2|TRBV5-1
TGCGCCAGCAGTCTCGAGTGGGCAGGTTTAGCCGGGGAGCTGTTTTTT
CASSLEWAGLAGELFF
>.|.|TRBJ1-4|TRBV5-1
TGCGCCAGCAGCGCCGGGACAACCTATGAAAAACTGTTTTTT
CASSAGTTYEKLFF
>.|TRBD1|TRBJ1-2|TRBV12-3/TRBV12-4
TGTGCCAGCAGTTTAGCGCCCAGGGGGCCGTACTATGGCTACACCTTC
CASSLAPRGPYYGYTF
>.|TRBD2|TRBJ2-2|TRBV5-1
TGCGCCAGCAGCGCCGAAGCGCTAGCGGGCACCGGGGAGCTGTTTTTT
CASSAEALAGTGELFF
>.|.|TRBJ2-3|TRBV30
TGTGCCTGGAGTACGGGGAGCACAGATACGCAGTATTTT
CAWSTGSTDTQYF
>.|TRBD1|TRBJ1-5|TRBV6-2/TRBV6-3
TGTGCCAGCAGTTATCAGGACAGGAACAATCAGCCCCAGCATTTT
CASSYQDRNNQPQHF
>.|TRBD1|TRBJ2-7|TRBV7-3
TGTGCCAGCAGCTCCCAGGACAGGGGGCGGCAGTACTTC
CASSSQDRGRQYF
>.|TRBD1|TRBJ2-7|TRBV3-1
TGTGCCAGCAGCCAATCTGTAGGGGGCGGGGAGCAGTACTTC
CASSQSVGGGEQYF
>.|TRBD1|TRBJ1-1|TRBV6-2/TRBV6-3
TGTGCCAGCAGTTACTCTCAGGGACAGGGGATGCATACTGAAGCTTTCTTT
CASSYSQGQGMHTEAFF
>.|TRBD1|TRBJ1-6|TRBV9
TGTGCCAGCAGCGTAGGGGACAGAGATTCACCCCTCCACTTT
CASSVGDRDSPLHF
>.|TRBD1|TRBJ1-4|TRBV5-1
TGCGCCAGCAGACAGGGGGTTGAACTGTTTTTT
CASRQGVELFF
>.|TRBD2|TRBJ2-2|TRBV4-3
TGCGCCAGCAGCCAAGATTTGCGGGGGGGCGGTTACACCGGGGAGCTGTTTTTT
CASSQDLRGGGYTGELFF
>.|.|TRBJ1-5|TRBV24-1
TGTGCCACCAGTGCCGCAGGGGAGGGGAATCAGCCCCAGCATTTT
CATSAAGEGNQPQHF
>.|.|TRBJ2-5|TRBV29-1
TGCAGCGTTTCGCCGGGGGCACAAGAGACCCAGTACTTC
CSVSPGAQETQYF
>.|.|TRBJ2-1|TRBV14
TGTGCCAGCAACGAATGGGGGGAACAGATCTACAATGAGCAGTTCTTC
CASNEWGEQIYNEQFF
>.|.|TRBJ2-1|TRBV20-1
TGCAGCAATTTTTTTACCGGGGCTAGCTCCTACAATGAGCAGTTCTTC
CSNFFTGASSYNEQFF